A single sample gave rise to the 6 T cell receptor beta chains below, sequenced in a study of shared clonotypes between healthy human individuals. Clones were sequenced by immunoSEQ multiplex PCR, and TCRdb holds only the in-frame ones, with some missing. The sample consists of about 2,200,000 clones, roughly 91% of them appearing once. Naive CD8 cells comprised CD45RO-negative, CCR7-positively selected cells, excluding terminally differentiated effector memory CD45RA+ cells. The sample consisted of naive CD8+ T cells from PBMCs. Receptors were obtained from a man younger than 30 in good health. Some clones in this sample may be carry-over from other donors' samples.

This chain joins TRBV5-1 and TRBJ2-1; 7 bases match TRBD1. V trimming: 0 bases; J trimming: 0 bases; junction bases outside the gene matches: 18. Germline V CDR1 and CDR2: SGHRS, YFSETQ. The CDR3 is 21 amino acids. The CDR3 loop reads CASSLEFVGGYSSSSYNEQFF. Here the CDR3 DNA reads TGCGCCAGCAGCTTGGAATTCGTAGGGGGCTACTCCTCTAGCTCCTACAATGAGCAGTTCTTC.

The DNA for the CDR3 is TGTGCCAGCAGCTTAGCGCGGGACAGGGGTCCCTATGGCTACACCTTC. Translation: CASSLARDRGPYGYTF. The chain recombines TRBV7-9 with TRBJ1-2; TRBD1 agrees at 10 bases. The CDR3 sequence is 16 residues long. The germline V gene has CDR1 SEHNR and CDR2 FQNEAQ (reference sequence). V trimming: 0 bases; J trimming: 4 bases; junction bases outside the gene matches: 5.

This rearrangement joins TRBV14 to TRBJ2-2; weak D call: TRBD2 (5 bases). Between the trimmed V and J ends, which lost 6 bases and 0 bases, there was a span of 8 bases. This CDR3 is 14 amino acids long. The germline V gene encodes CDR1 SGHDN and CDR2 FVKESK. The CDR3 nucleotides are TGTGCCAGCAGTGGAGGATCGAACACCGGGGAGCTGTTTTTT. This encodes CASSGGSNTGELFF.

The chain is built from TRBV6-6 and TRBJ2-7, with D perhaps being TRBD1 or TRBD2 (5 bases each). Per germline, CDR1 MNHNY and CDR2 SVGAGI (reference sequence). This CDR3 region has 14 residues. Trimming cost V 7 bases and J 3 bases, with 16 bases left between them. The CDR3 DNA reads TGTGCCAGCACCCTTGGGGGAACCAGCTACGAGCAGTACTTC. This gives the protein CASTLGGTSYEQYF.

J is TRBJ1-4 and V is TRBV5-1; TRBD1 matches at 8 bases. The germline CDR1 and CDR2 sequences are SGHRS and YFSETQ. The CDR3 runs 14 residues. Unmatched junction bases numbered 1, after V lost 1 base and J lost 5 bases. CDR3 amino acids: CASSLWTGNEKLFF. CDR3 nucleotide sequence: TGCGCCAGCAGCTTGTGGACAGGGAATGAAAAACTGTTTTTT.

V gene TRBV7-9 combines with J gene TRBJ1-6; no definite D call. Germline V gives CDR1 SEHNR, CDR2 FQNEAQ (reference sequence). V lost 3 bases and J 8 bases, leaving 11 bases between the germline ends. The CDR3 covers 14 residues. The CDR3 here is CASSFGGIYSPLHF. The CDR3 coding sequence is TGTGCCAGCAGCTTCGGAGGGATTTATTCACCCCTCCACTTT.